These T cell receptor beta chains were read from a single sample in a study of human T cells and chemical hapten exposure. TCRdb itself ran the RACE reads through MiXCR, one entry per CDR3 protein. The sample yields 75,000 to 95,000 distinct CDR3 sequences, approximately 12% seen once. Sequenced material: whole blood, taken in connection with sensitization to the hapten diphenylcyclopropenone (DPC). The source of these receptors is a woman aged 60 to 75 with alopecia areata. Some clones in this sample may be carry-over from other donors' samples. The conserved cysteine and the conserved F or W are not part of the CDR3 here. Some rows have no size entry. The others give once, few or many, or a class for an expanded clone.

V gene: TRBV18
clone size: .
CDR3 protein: ASSPLGEGVLGTEAF

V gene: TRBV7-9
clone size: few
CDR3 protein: ASSLSPSGGAKNIQY

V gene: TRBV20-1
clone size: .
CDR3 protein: SARTGPYGYT

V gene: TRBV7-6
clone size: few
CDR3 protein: ASSLGTGFDTQY

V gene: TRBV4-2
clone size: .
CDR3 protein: ASSQITSGAGELF

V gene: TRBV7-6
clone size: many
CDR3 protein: ASSFSGGALGNEQF

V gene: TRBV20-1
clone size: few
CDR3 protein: SAALAETQY

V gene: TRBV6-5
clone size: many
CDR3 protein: ASSHNVQETQY

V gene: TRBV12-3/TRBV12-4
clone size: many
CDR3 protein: ASSLSFSTDPGGNQPQH

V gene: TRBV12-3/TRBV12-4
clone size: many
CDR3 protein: ASSAFVAGSNNEQF

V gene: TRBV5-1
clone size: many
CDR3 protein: ASSLRVAGELF

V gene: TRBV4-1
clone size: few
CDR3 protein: ASRPSANSYEQY

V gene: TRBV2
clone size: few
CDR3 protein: ATRGRYNSPLH

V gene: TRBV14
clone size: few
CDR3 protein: ASSQTGGSYNEQF

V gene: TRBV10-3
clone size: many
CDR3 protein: AISASYEQY

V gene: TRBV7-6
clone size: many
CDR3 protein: ASSPVGRVRRSPLH

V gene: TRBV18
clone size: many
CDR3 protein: ASSPQGGHGNQPQH

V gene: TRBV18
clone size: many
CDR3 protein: ASSPPGQYSTDTQY

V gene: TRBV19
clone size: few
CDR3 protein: ASSISTLTGVTDTQY

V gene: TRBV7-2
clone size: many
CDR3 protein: ASSSPTREHEQF

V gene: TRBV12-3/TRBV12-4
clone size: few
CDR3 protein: ASRPGQGSNEQF

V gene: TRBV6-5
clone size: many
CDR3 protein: ASSYSRGTGGSYEQY

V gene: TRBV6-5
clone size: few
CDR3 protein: ASSYQGAVGGNEQF

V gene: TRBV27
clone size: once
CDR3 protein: ASSQGQEADYGYT

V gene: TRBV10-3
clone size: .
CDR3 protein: AISAGGEFSQPQH

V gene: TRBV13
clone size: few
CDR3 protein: ASSFRFKNIQY

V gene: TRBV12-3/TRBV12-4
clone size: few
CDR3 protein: ASSPSGARLIIDTQY

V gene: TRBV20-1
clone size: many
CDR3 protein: SANTPLGAEYEQY

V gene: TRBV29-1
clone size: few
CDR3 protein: SARTGADTQY

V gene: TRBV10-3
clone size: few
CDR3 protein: AIRDRVMNTEAF

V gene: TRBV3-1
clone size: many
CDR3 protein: ASSPHRDNSPLH

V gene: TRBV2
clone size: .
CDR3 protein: ASSEVGGSNTGELF

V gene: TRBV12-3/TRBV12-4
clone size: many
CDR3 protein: ASSLKTGQGQPQH

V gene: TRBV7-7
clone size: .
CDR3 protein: ASGPSGRTDTQY

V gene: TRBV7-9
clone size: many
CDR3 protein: ASSSDGPQSPTQY

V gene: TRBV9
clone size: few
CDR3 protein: ASSNWDRQETQY

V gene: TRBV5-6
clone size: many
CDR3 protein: ASSFTVRSFSYEQY